Listed below are T cell receptor beta chains from one sample, sequenced in a study of blood T cell repertoires in COVID-19. Some clones are missing from TCRdb's copy, which holds only in-frame ones; the method was immunoSEQ multiplex PCR. The sample shows about 180,000 clones, about 83% of them seen only once. The sequenced material came from peripheral blood. All receptors come from a person between 65 and 80 years old with COVID-19, enrolled during active disease. The CDR3 runs from the conserved cysteine through the conserved F or W. D genes are given only for firm matches. Expanded clones get a size class; other rows say once, few or many, or leave the size out.

>14|TRBJ1-5|.|TRBD1|TRBV30
CAWSRTGRNQPQHF
TGTGCCTGGTCCAGGACAGGGCGCAATCAGCCCCAGCATTTT
>13|TRBJ2-2|.|.|TRBV3-1/TRBV3-2
CASSPSRTGELFF
TGTGCCAGCAGCCCCTCGCGGACCGGGGAGCTGTTTTTT
>13|TRBJ1-2|.|.|TRBV12-3/TRBV12-4
CASSLRPRDGYTF
TGTGCCAGCAGTTTACGGCCACGGGATGGCTACACCTTC
>15|TRBJ1-4|.|.|TRBV9
CASSVDPATNEKLFF
TGTGCCAGCAGCGTAGATCCTGCAACTAATGAAAAACTGTTTTTT
>14|TRBJ2-2|.|.|TRBV6-4
CASSRGGNTGELFF
TGTGCCAGCAGTAGAGGGGGAAACACCGGGGAGCTGTTTTTT
>15|TRBJ2-7|.|TRBD2|TRBV28
CASSRGTSVSYEQYF
TGTGCCAGCAGCCGCGGGACTAGCGTCTCCTACGAGCAGTACTTC
>15|TRBJ1-4|.|TRBD1|TRBV7-2
CASSLWGTGPEKLFF
TGTGCCAGCAGCTTATGGGGGACAGGCCCCGAAAAACTGTTTTTT
>17|TRBJ1-3|.|TRBD1|TRBV18
CASSPLGTGPQRNTIYF
TGTGCCAGCTCACCACTGGGGACAGGGCCTCAAAGAAACACCATATATTTT
>12|TRBJ1-2|.|TRBD1|TRBV19
CASTPGGYGYTF
TGTGCCAGTACCCCAGGGGGCTATGGCTACACCTTC
>14|TRBJ1-2|.|TRBD1|TRBV5-5
CASTQTGGYSGYTF
TGTGCCAGCACACAGACAGGGGGCTACTCTGGCTACACCTTC
>16|TRBJ2-2|.|TRBD1|TRBV28
CASRAAGTGGTGELFF
TGTGCCAGCAGGGCGGCCGGGACAGGGGGCACCGGGGAGCTGTTTTTT
>16|TRBJ2-2|.|.|TRBV28
CASSLRRTENTGELFF
TGTGCCAGCAGTTTAAGAAGGACTGAGAACACCGGGGAGCTGTTTTTT
>16|TRBJ2-5|.|TRBD2|TRBV7-2
CASSFIRGSGEGTQYF
TGTGCCAGCAGCTTCATCCGCGGTAGCGGGGAAGGGACCCAGTACTTC
>14|TRBJ1-2|.|TRBD1|TRBV19
CASQSGTGVSGYTF
TGTGCCAGTCAATCCGGGACAGGGGTTAGTGGCTACACCTTC
>15|TRBJ2-2|.|TRBD1|TRBV7-3
CASSSQTGRAGELFF
TGTGCCAGCAGCTCCCAGACAGGGCGGGCCGGGGAGCTGTTTTTT
>14|TRBJ1-5|.|TRBD1|TRBV11-2
CASSLGQGGQPQHF
TGTGCCAGCAGCTTAGGACAGGGTGGTCAGCCCCAGCATTTT
>15|TRBJ1-1|.|TRBD1|TRBV7-9
CASSPGDRTNTEAFF
TGTGCCAGCAGCCCAGGGGACAGGACTAACACTGAAGCTTTCTTT
>16|TRBJ2-3|.|TRBD1|TRBV4-3
CASSQEIQGASDTQYF
TGCGCCAGCAGCCAAGAGATTCAGGGGGCGTCAGATACGCAGTATTTT
>16|TRBJ2-3|few|.|TRBV5-1
CASSLMSGTSTDTQYF
TGCGCCAGCAGCTTGATGAGCGGAACTAGCACAGATACGCAGTATTTT
>11|TRBJ2-7|.|.|TRBV20-1
CSAITVNEQYF
TGCAGTGCTATTACTGTGAACGAGCAGTACTTC
>14|TRBJ1-4|.|.|TRBV7-2
CASSRGSTGEKLFF
TGTGCCAGCAGCCGCGGGTCTACTGGCGAAAAACTGTTTTTT
>15|TRBJ2-6|few|TRBD1|TRBV7-6
CASSRTGTGANVLTF
TGTGCCAGCAGCCGGACAGGGACTGGGGCCAACGTCCTGACTTTC
>13|TRBJ1-2|.|.|TRBV19
CASSKWSGEGYTF
TGTGCCAGTAGTAAATGGTCCGGGGAGGGCTACACCTTC
>17|TRBJ2-3|.|.|TRBV12-2
CASRPRDTEGGGDTQYF
TGTGCAAGTCGCCCGCGGGACACTGAAGGGGGCGGAGATACGCAGTATTTT
>15|TRBJ1-4|once|.|TRBV28
CASSGAGQVSEKLFF
TGTGCCAGCAGTGGGGCGGGGCAGGTATCTGAAAAACTGTTTTTT
>13|TRBJ1-4|few|.|TRBV4-3
CASSPPGIEKLFF
TGCGCCAGCAGCCCCCCAGGGATTGAAAAACTGTTTTTT
>13|TRBJ1-6|once|.|TRBV2
CASRGEYNSPLHF
TGTGCCAGCAGGGGCGAGTACAATTCACCCCTCCACTTT
>13|TRBJ1-6|.|TRBD1|TRBV4-3
CASRTDRDSPLHF
TGCGCCAGCAGGACCGACAGGGACTCACCCCTCCACTTT
>13|TRBJ2-5|.|.|TRBV5-4
CASSGVGQETQYF
TGTGCCAGCAGCGGAGTTGGGCAAGAGACCCAGTACTTC
>14|TRBJ2-2|.|TRBD1|TRBV11-1
CASNYRGNTGELFF
TGTGCCAGCAACTACAGGGGGAACACCGGGGAGCTGTTTTTT
>17|TRBJ2-7|few|.|TRBV7-9
CASSLPLTGGSSYEQYF
TGTGCCAGCAGCTTACCCTTGACAGGCGGATCATCCTACGAGCAGTACTTC
>11|TRBJ1-2|.|.|TRBV12-3/TRBV12-4
CASSHRDGYTF
TGTGCCAGCAGCCACAGGGATGGCTACACCTTC
>14|TRBJ2-2|.|.|TRBV29-1
CSVVERLNTGELFF
TGCAGCGTTGTTGAGAGGTTAAACACCGGGGAGCTGTTTTTT
>13|TRBJ2-5|.|.|TRBV28
CASRNHGGGTQYF
TGTGCCAGCAGAAACCATGGGGGAGGGACCCAGTACTTC
>14|TRBJ1-1|.|.|TRBV7-9
CASSLVAERTEAFF
TGTGCCAGCAGCTTAGTAGCTGAAAGAACTGAAGCTTTCTTT
>15|TRBJ2-7|.|TRBD1|TRBV4-1
CASSQGSLTRGEQYF
TGCGCCAGCAGCCAAGGTTCCCTCACCAGGGGGGAGCAGTACTTC
>17|TRBJ2-3|.|TRBD2|TRBV6-4
CASSDSIALAGTDTQYF
TGTGCCAGCAGTGACTCGATCGCGCTAGCGGGCACAGATACGCAGTATTTT
>14|TRBJ2-5|.|.|TRBV4-3
CASSQGTDQETQYF
TGCGCCAGCAGCCAAGGCACAGACCAAGAGACCCAGTACTTC
>13|TRBJ2-7|.|TRBD2|TRBV9
CASSLGLVHEQYF
TGTGCCAGCAGCCTCGGACTAGTCCACGAGCAGTACTTC
>15|TRBJ1-2|.|TRBD1|TRBV3-1/TRBV3-2
CASSRRTGPGGGYTF
TGTGCCAGCAGCCGAAGGACAGGGCCGGGGGGTGGCTACACCTTC
>13|TRBJ2-7|.|.|TRBV2
CASTTGFTYEQYF
TGTGCCAGCACCACAGGGTTTACCTACGAGCAGTACTTC